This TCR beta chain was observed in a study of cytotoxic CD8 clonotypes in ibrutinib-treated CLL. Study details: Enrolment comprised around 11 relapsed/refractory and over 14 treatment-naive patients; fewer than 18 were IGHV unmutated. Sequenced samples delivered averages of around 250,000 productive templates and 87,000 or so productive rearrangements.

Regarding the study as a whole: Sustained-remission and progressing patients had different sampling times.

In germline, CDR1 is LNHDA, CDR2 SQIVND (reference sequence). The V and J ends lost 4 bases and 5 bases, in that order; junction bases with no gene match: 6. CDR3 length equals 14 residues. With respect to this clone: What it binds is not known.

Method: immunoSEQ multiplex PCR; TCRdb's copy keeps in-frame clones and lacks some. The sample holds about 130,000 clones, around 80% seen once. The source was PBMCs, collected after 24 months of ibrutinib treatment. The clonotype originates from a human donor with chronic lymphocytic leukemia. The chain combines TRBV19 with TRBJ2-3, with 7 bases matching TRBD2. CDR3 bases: TGTGCCAGTAGTAAGGGAGGGGTCAGAGATACGCAGTATTTT. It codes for CASSKGGVRDTQYF. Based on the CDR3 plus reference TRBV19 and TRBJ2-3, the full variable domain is DGGITQSPKYLFRKEGQNVTLSCEQNLNHDAMYWYRQDPGQGLRLIYYSQIVNDFQKGDIAEGYSVSREKKESFPLTVTSAQKNPTAFYLCASSKGGVRDTQYFGPGTRLTVL.